Detailed here is one T cell receptor (beta chain). As every portion of the isolated RNA was reverse transcribed, the sequencing read expressed TCRB transcripts. Clones were read by immunoSEQ multiplex PCR, and TCRdb kept only the in-frame ones, dropping some. The repertoire holds 240,000 or so clones, with around 65% as singletons. The data originate from a study of beta chain features in type 1 diabetes. With 1 base removed from V and 5 bases from J, the gap between germline ends came to 11 bases. Germline-derived CDR1 and CDR2 are SGHTA and FQGNSA. This CDR3 contains 14 residues. This sequence joins TRBV7-2 and TRBJ2-5, with D hard to call. The TCR comes from a man aged 25 to 40 in good health. Specimen: naive CD4+ T cells from blood. CDR3 sequence reads: CASSLEGGWETQYF. The CDR3 bases are TGTGCCAGCAGCTTAGAAGGCGGATGGGAGACCCAGTACTTC. Together with reference TRBV7-2 and TRBJ2-5, the CDR3 gives the full variable domain: GAGVSQSPSNKVTEKGKDVELRCDPISGHTALYWYRQSLGQGLEFLIYFQGNSAPDKSGLPSDRFSAERTGGSVSTLTIQRTQQEDSAVYLCASSLEGGWETQYFGPGTRLLVL.